Each of the 8 T cell receptor beta chains below was sequenced from the same sample in a study of shared clonotypes between healthy human individuals. Here immunoSEQ multiplex PCR was the method, and the copy in TCRdb shows in-frame clones only, minus some. The repertoire has more than 500,000 clones, approximately 95% of them found once; the top ten carry 0.064%. The sequenced sample was naive CD4+ T cells sorted from blood. Subset given: CD45RA+ positively selected. These receptor sequences come from a woman aged 30 to 39 in good health.

The gene calls are TRBV6-1 and TRBJ2-7; 10 nucleotides match TRBD2. Looked up from germline, CDR1 is MNHNS and CDR2 is SASEGT. This CDR3 contains 12 residues. The J segment lost 7 bases and the V segment lost 6 bases, leaving 3 bases of the junction unmatched. This chain's CDR3 is CASRRTSGEQYF. The CDR3 DNA is TGTGCCAGCAGGCGGACTAGCGGTGAGCAGTACTTC.

Points on this clone: The same CDR3 can be traced to other DNA sequences in this sample. V usage is TRBV28 and J usage is TRBJ2-7; the D gene is possibly TRBD2 (6 bases). Trimming stripped 8 bases from V and 0 bases from J, with 8 bases between. Germline loops: CDR1 MDHEN, CDR2 SYDVKM. The CDR3 spans 12 residues. CDR3 bases: TGTGCCAGCGGCGGGGTCTCCTACGAGCAGTACTTC. Its translation: CASGGVSYEQYF. The whole variable domain, remainder taken from reference TRBV28 and TRBJ2-7, is DVKVTQSSRYLVKRTGEKVFLECVQDMDHENMFWYRQDPGLGLRLIYFSYDVKMKEKGDIPEGYSVSREKKERFSLILESASTNQTSMYLCASGGVSYEQYFGPGTRLTVT.

Written as DNA, the CDR3 is TGTGCCAGCAGGGGGGCCGGGACAGGGTATTCGGTGCAGTACTTC. The encoded protein is CASRGAGTGYSVQYF. The chain joins TRBV28 to TRBJ2-7; 9 bases map to TRBD1. Germline V gives CDR1 MDHEN, CDR2 SYDVKM. The CDR3 runs 15 residues. The trim removed 6 bases at V and 9 bases at J, leaving 15 bases unmatched. Complete variable domain (other parts from reference TRBV28 and TRBJ2-7): DVKVTQSSRYLVKRTGEKVFLECVQDMDHENMFWYRQDPGLGLRLIYFSYDVKMKEKGDIPEGYSVSREKKERFSLILESASTNQTSMYLCASRGAGTGYSVQYFGPGTRLTVT.

The gene calls are TRBV7-9 and TRBJ2-1; a possible D gene is TRBD2 (5 bases). Germline assignment: CDR1 SEHNR and CDR2 FQNEAQ (reference sequence). V lost 5 bases, J lost 8 bases, and 19 bases lay in between. The CDR3 is 15 residues long. The CDR3 coding sequence is TGTGCCAGCAGCCCAACGTGGGGAATCGGGGATGAGCAGTTCTTC. It codes for CASSPTWGIGDEQFF.

V is TRBV6-5 and J is TRBJ1-1, with TRBD1 matching 9 bases. The V and J ends lost 6 bases and 3 bases, in that order; junction bases with no gene match: 5. The CDR3 length is 14 residues. The germline V gene has CDR1 MNHEY and CDR2 SVGAGI. CDR3 nucleotide sequence: TGTGCCAGCAGCAAGGGACAGGGAGACACTGAAGCTTTCTTT. Protein sequence: CASSKGQGDTEAFF.

This clone was observed a single time. This rearrangement joins TRBV20-1 to TRBJ1-1, with D possibly being TRBD1 (6 bases). V shed 6 bases and J shed 10 bases, with 15 bases lying between them. In germline, CDR1 is DFQATT, CDR2 SNEGSKA (reference sequence). CDR3 size: 11 residues. CDR3 protein: CSAGRGGGAFF. The CDR3 DNA is TGCAGTGCAGGCAGGGGCGGGGGAGCTTTCTTT.

The chain uses TRBV10-1 and TRBJ2-2; D ambiguous. The CDR3 totals 14 residues. Per the germline V gene, CDR1 is WNHNN and CDR2 is SYGVQD (reference sequence). V was cut by 8 bases and J by 6 bases, with 16 bases left in between. CDR3 DNA sequence: TGCGCCAGCCAACCCCACGCCGGCGCCGGGGAGCTGTTTTTT. Protein: CASQPHAGAGELFF.

V is TRBV6-6 and J is TRBJ2-2; no reliable D call. Trimming stripped 6 bases from V and 2 bases from J, with 10 bases between. This CDR3 has 14 amino acids. Germline V lookup: CDR1 MNHNY, CDR2 SVGAGI (reference sequence). The CDR3 protein is CASRDHRNTGELFF. The CDR3 DNA is TGTGCCAGCAGAGACCACAGAAACACCGGGGAGCTGTTTTTT.